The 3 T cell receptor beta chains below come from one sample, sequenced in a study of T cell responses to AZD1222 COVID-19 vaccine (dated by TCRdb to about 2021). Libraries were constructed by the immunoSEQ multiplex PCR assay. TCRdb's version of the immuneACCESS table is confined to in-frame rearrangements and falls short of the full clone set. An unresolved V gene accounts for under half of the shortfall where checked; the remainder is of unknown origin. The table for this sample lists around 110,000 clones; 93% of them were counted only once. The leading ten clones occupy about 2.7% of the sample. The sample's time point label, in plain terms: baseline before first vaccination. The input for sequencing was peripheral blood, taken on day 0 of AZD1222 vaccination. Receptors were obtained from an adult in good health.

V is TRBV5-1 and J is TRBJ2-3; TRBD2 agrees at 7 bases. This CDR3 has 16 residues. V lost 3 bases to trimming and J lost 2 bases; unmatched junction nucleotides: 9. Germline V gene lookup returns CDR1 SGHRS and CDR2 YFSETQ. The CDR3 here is CASSSYRGTNTDTQYF. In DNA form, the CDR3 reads TGCGCCAGCAGCTCCTATCGCGGGACTAACACAGATACGCAGTATTTT.

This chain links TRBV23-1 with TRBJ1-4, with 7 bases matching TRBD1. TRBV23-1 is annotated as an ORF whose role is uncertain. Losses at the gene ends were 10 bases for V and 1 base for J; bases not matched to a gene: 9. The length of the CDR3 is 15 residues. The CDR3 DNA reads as TGCGCCACAGCCTCAGGGGGGGAAACTAATGAAAAACTGTTTTTT. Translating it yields CATASGGETNEKLFF.

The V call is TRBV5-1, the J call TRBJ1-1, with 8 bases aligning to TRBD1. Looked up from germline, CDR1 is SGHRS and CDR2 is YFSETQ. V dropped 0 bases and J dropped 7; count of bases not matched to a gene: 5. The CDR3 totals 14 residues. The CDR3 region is CASSLGTGSVEAFF. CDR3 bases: TGCGCCAGCAGCTTGGGGACAGGGTCGGTTGAAGCTTTCTTT.